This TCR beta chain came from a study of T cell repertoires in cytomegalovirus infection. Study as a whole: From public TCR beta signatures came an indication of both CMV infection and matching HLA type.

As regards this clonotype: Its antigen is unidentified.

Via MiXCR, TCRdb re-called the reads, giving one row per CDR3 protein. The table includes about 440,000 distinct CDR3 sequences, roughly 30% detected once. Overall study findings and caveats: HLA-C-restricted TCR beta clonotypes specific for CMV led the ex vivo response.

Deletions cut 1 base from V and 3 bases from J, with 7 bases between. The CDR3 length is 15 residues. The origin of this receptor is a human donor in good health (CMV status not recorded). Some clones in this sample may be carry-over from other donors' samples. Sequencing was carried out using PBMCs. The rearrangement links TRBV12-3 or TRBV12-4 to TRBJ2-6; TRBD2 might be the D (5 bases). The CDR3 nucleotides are TGTGCCAGCAGTTTAGGAGCGGTTGGGGCCAACGTCCTGACTTTC. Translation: CASSLGAVGANVLTF.